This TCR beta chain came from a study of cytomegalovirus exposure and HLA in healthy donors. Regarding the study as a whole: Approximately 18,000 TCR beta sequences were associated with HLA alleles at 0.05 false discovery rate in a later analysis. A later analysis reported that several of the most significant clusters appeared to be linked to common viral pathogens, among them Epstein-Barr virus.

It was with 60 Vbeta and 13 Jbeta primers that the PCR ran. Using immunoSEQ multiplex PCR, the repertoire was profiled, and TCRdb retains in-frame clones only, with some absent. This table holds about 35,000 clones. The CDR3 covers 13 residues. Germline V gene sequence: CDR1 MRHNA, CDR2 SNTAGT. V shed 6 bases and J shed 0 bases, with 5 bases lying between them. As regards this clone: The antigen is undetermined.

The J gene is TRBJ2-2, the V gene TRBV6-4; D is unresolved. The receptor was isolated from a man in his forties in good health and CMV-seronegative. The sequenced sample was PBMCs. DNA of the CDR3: TGTGCCAGCAGCGCAGCGAACACCGGGGAGCTGTTTTTT. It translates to CASSAANTGELFF.